The 27 T cell receptor beta chains presented below share a single source sample, sequenced in a study of blood T cell repertoires in COVID-19. Here immunoSEQ multiplex PCR was the method, and the copy in TCRdb shows in-frame clones only, minus some. The table lists 100,000 or so clones, about 85% of them singletons. The sample taken for sequencing was peripheral blood. The origin of the receptors is a woman aged 50 to 60 with COVID-19, enrolled during active disease.

The rearrangement uses TRBV3-1 (or the pseudogene TRBV3-2) and TRBJ2-1; TRBD2 matches 7 bases. Germline V gives CDR1 LGHDT, CDR2 YNNKEL (reference sequence). V lost 1 base and J lost 7; bases outside the gene matches: 7. The CDR3 contains 15 residues. CDR3 protein: CASSQATSWGNEQFF. The CDR3, as DNA: TGTGCCAGCAGCCAAGCGACTAGCTGGGGGAATGAGCAGTTCTTC.

The V and J genes are TRBV4-1 and TRBJ2-7; D ambiguous. This CDR3 is 16 amino acids long. Germline V lookup: CDR1 MGHRA, CDR2 YSYEKL. The germline V and J ends were trimmed by 2 bases and 0 bases, with 14 bases remaining between them. In DNA form, the CDR3 reads TGCGCCAGCAGCCAACTTTTCGTACCGAGCTCCTACGAGCAGTACTTC. Amino acid sequence: CASSQLFVPSSYEQYF.

The V and J genes are TRBV6-1 and TRBJ1-5, with D possibly TRBD1 on 6 matching bases. The V and J ends lost 2 bases and 3 bases respectively, with 8 bases between them. The length of the CDR3 is 14 residues. Germline V gene sequence: CDR1 MNHNS, CDR2 SASEGT. The CDR3 sequence is CASSEQGPNQPQHF. In DNA form, the CDR3 reads TGTGCCAGCAGTGAACAGGGGCCCAATCAGCCCCAGCATTTT.

The chain carries TRBV13 and TRBJ2-3; D may be TRBD2 (6 bases). The CDR3 has 13 residues. V shed 5 bases and J shed 1 base, with 7 bases lying between them. The germline CDR1 and CDR2 sequences are PRHDT and FYEKMQ (reference sequence). The CDR3 nucleotides are TGTGCCAGCAGCGGCGGGGGCACAGATACGCAGTATTTT. It yields the protein CASSGGGTDTQYF.

CDR3 DNA: TGTGCCAGCAGCCGTCAGACTAGCGGGGGGCCCCAGTTCTTC. This sequence encodes CASSRQTSGGPQFF. This chain links TRBV7-2 with TRBJ2-1; 13 nucleotides agree with TRBD2. The CDR3 is 14 amino acids. Unmatched junction bases numbered 8, after V lost 5 bases and J lost 13 bases. Germline-derived CDR1 and CDR2 are SGHTA and FQGNSA. Full variable domain (rest looked up from reference TRBV7-2 and TRBJ2-1): GAGVSQSPSNKVTEKGKDVELRCDPISGHTALYWYRQSLGQGLEFLIYFQGNSAPDKSGLPSDRFSAERTGGSVSTLTIQRTQQEDSAVYLCASSRQTSGGPQFFGPGTRLTVL.

This clone has only one observation. This sequence joins TRBV5-1 and TRBJ2-6, with D possibly TRBD1 on 5 matching bases. The V gene lost 0 bases and the J gene lost 4 bases, with 11 bases spanning the gap. Germline V gives CDR1 SGHRS, CDR2 YFSETQ. The CDR3 length is 16 residues. The CDR3: CASSLAGSGGANVLTF. For the CDR3, the DNA is TGCGCCAGCAGCTTGGCAGGGTCAGGAGGGGCCAACGTCCTGACTTTC.

The rearrangement joins TRBV7-2 to TRBJ2-7, with 11 bases aligning to TRBD2. The ends lost 1 base at V and 5 bases at J; junction bases unmatched: 10. Germline loops: CDR1 SGHTA, CDR2 FQGNSA. The CDR3 runs 17 residues. The CDR3 spells CASSLVGALAGGDEQYF. The CDR3, as DNA: TGTGCCAGCAGCTTAGTCGGAGCCCTAGCGGGGGGTGACGAGCAGTACTTC.

V gene TRBV19 combines with J gene TRBJ1-6; no definite D call. The CDR3 loop spans 19 amino acids. With 2 bases removed from V and 0 bases from J, the gap between germline ends came to 17 bases. The germline V gene has CDR1 LNHDA and CDR2 SQIVND (reference sequence). CDR3 nucleotide sequence: TGTGCCAGTAGTATAAGTCCAGGACGGAGGAGCTCCTATAATTCACCCCTCCACTTT. The encoded protein is CASSISPGRRSSYNSPLHF.

The CDR3, as DNA: TGTGCCAGCAGTTACTCGGGCTATACCTCCTACGAGCAGTACTTC. As protein: CASSYSGYTSYEQYF. This rearrangement joins TRBV6-5 to TRBJ2-7; D unclear. This CDR3 has 15 amino acids. In germline, CDR1 is MNHEY, CDR2 SVGAGI. Between the trimmed V and J ends, which lost 0 bases and 0 bases, there was a span of 9 bases.

This sequence joins TRBV7-2 and TRBJ1-3; TRBD1 agrees at 9 bases. Germline V gives CDR1 SGHTA, CDR2 FQGNSA. The CDR3 loop spans 16 amino acids. The J segment lost 0 bases and the V segment lost 5 bases, leaving 5 bases of the junction unmatched. The CDR3 loop reads CASSPPGQGSGNTIYF. CDR3 bases: TGTGCCAGCAGCCCGCCGGGACAGGGCTCTGGAAACACCATATATTTT.

V is TRBV12-5 and J is TRBJ2-1; D possibly corresponds to TRBD2 (5 bases). The CDR3 length is 12 residues. With 6 bases removed from V and 13 bases from J, the gap between germline ends came to 16 bases. Germline loops: CDR1 LGHNT, CDR2 FRNRAP. The DNA of the CDR3 is TGTGCTAGTGGCCCAATTGAGGGAAAACAGTTCTTC. It translates to CASGPIEGKQFF.

The chain combines TRBV30 with TRBJ2-2; D is unresolved. Germline lookup yields CDR1 GTSNPN and CDR2 SVGIG (reference sequence). V was shortened by 3 bases and J by 3 bases, with 8 bases between the two germline ends. This CDR3 is 13 amino acids long. The CDR3, as DNA: TGTGCCTGGAGCCCCGCGTACACCGGGGAGCTGTTTTTT. It encodes CAWSPAYTGELFF.

V gene TRBV6-5 combines with J gene TRBJ1-5; no clear D. The germline V gene has CDR1 MNHEY and CDR2 SVGAGI. The CDR3 consists of 12 residues. The germline V and J ends were trimmed by 5 bases and 13 bases, with 15 bases remaining between them. The CDR3 nucleotides read TGTGCCAGCAGTCCACCCGGCGGGTTACAGCATTTT. Its protein is CASSPPGGLQHF.

This clone has only one observation. V is TRBV4-1 and J is TRBJ1-1, with D uncertain. CDR3 length: 17 residues. Between the trimmed V and J ends, which lost 3 bases and 5 bases, there was a span of 22 bases. Germline-derived CDR1 and CDR2 are MGHRA and YSYEKL. CDR3 in amino acids: CASSHYVLWRRRTEAFF. The CDR3 region has the DNA TGCGCCAGCAGCCACTATGTACTCTGGAGGCGAAGGACTGAAGCTTTCTTT.

This clone has just a few counts. This chain links TRBV27 with TRBJ2-7, with TRBD2 matching 11 bases. Germline-derived CDR1 and CDR2 are MNHEY and SMNVEV (reference sequence). This CDR3 comprises 21 residues. V shed 0 bases and J 3 bases; nucleotides not matched to a gene: 19. CDR3 bases: TGTGCCAGCAGTTTATCGGAGGGAAAAGGCCTAGCGGGGGGCCGGAGCTACGAGCAGTACTTC. Translation gives CASSLSEGKGLAGGRSYEQYF.

Worth noting for this clone: Its ends do not fully match the called genes, so a read error is possible. This chain connects TRBV6-1 to TRBJ2-1; D not resolved. CDR1 is MNHNS and CDR2 is SASEGT in the germline V gene. CDR3 size: 14 residues. In nucleotides, the CDR3 is TGTGCCAGCAGAGAAGGTTCTTCCAATGGCGAGCAGTTCTTC. Amino acids: CASREGSSNGEQFF.

This chain joins TRBV30 and TRBJ1-5; no reliable D call. Trimming left V 2 bases short and J 0 bases short, with 5 bases between. Germline V gene lookup returns CDR1 GTSNPN and CDR2 SVGIG (reference sequence). The CDR3 length is 13 residues. The CDR3 reads CAWSTRSNQPQHF. The CDR3 coding sequence is TGTGCCTGGAGTACACGTAGCAATCAGCCCCAGCATTTT. The full variable domain, in which reference TRBV30 and TRBJ1-5 provide the parts outside the CDR3, is SQTIHQWPATLVQPVGSPLSLECTVEGTSNPNLYWYRQAAGRGLQLLFYSVGIGQISSEVPQNLSASRPQDRQFILSSKKLLLSDSGFYLCAWSTRSNQPQHFGDGTRLSIL.

Only a few counts were recorded for this clone. V gene TRBV15 combines with J gene TRBJ2-2, with 11 bases lining up with TRBD1. V lost 5 bases, J lost 6 bases, and 11 bases stayed unmatched. The CDR3 totals 17 residues. Germline lookup yields CDR1 LNHNV and CDR2 YYDKDF (reference sequence). This chain's CDR3 is CATSRGTGGFFSGELFF. In nucleotides, the CDR3 is TGTGCCACCAGCCGTGGGACAGGGGGTTTCTTCTCCGGGGAGCTGTTTTTT.

The chain couples TRBV19 to TRBJ2-5, with D unresolved. Trimming took off 5 bases at V and 5 bases at J, with 12 bases between the two ends. The CDR3 runs to 13 residues. CDR1 and CDR2 (germline): LNHDA, SQIVND (reference sequence). CDR3 region: CASSPSFGETQYF. CDR3 DNA: TGTGCCAGTAGTCCTTCCTTCGGGGAGACCCAGTACTTC.

The chain links TRBV4-2 to TRBJ2-3, with TRBD2 identical over 12 bases. CDR1 is LGHNA, CDR2 YNFKEQ, per germline. V gave up 4 bases and J gave up 4 bases; unmatched junction bases: 6. The CDR3 length is 16 residues. In DNA, the CDR3 is TGTGCCAGCAGCCGAGCTAGCGGGGGGGCTCCAGATACGCAGTATTTT. Its translation is CASSRASGGAPDTQYF.

The chain combines TRBV12-3 or TRBV12-4 with TRBJ2-7; D might be TRBD1 (5 bases). The V gene lost 8 bases and the J gene lost 7 bases, with 12 bases spanning the gap. CDR3 length equals 11 residues. This CDR3 is CASATAWEQYF. The DNA of the CDR3 is TGTGCCAGCGCGACAGCCTGGGAGCAGTACTTC.

V usage is TRBV5-5 and J usage is TRBJ1-2; no clear D gene. Germline V gives CDR1 SGHKS, CDR2 YYEKEE (reference sequence). V lost 4 bases and J 3 bases, leaving 10 bases between the germline ends. This CDR3 has 13 amino acids. The CDR3 reads CASSLGMDYGYTF. CDR3 nucleotide sequence: TGTGCCAGCAGCCTAGGAATGGACTATGGCTACACCTTC.

The table lists this clone with a few counts. The chain recombines TRBV4-1 with TRBJ1-4, with TRBD1 as a possible D gene (6 bases). This CDR3 has 13 amino acids. Looked up from germline, CDR1 is MGHRA and CDR2 is YSYEKL. The germline V and J ends were trimmed by 1 base and 7 bases, with 7 bases remaining between them. CDR3 amino acids: CASSQAGAEKLFF. In DNA, the CDR3 is TGCGCCAGCAGCCAAGCAGGGGCTGAAAAACTGTTTTTT.

V and J are TRBV12-5 and TRBJ2-4; the D gene is possibly TRBD2 (6 bases). The germline gives CDR1 LGHNT, CDR2 FRNRAP. V lost 7 bases to trimming and J lost 3 bases, with 19 bases between them. This CDR3 region has 16 residues. The CDR3 coding sequence is TGTGCTAGTGAAACCACTACTGTGGGAGGCAAAAACATTCAGTACTTC. Its translation is CASETTTVGGKNIQYF.

The chain employs TRBV2 and TRBJ2-1, with 7 bases that match TRBD2. Germline V lookup: CDR1 SNHLY, CDR2 FYNNEI. This CDR3 is 13 amino acids long. V lost 10 bases, J lost 4 bases, and 7 bases stayed unmatched. CDR3: CATDSGNYNEQFF. The CDR3 nucleotides are TGTGCCACAGACAGCGGGAATTACAATGAGCAGTTCTTC.

V gene TRBV19 combines with J gene TRBJ2-7; TRBD1 might be the D (6 bases). The CDR3 is 15 residues long. The V and J ends lost 3 bases and 2 bases respectively, with 14 bases between them. CDR1 and CDR2 (germline): LNHDA, SQIVND (reference sequence). CDR3: CASSILPGQAYEQYF. For the CDR3, the DNA is TGTGCCAGTAGTATTTTACCGGGACAAGCCTACGAGCAGTACTTC.

V is TRBV11-2 and J is TRBJ1-1, with D perhaps matching TRBD1 (6 bases). Germline V CDR1 and CDR2: SGHAT, FQNNGV. This CDR3 has 15 residues. Between the trimmed V and J ends, which lost 6 bases and 6 bases, there was a span of 20 bases. The CDR3 loop is CASRDAGAGDPEAFF. CDR3 DNA: TGTGCCAGCAGGGACGCCGGGGCAGGGGACCCTGAAGCTTTCTTT.